A single sample is the source of the 10 T cell receptor beta chains below, sequenced in a study of cytotoxic CD8 clonotypes in ibrutinib-treated CLL. Only in-frame clones appear in the TCRdb table, and some are missing; sequencing was by immunoSEQ multiplex PCR. The sample has about 160,000 clones, roughly 80% seen once. Specimen: PBMCs, collected after 24 months of ibrutinib treatment. Receptors were obtained from a human donor with chronic lymphocytic leukemia.

V is TRBV19 and J is TRBJ2-3, with a weak D call TRBD2 (7 bases). This CDR3 has 14 residues. V was cut by 3 bases and J by 5 bases, with 12 bases left in between. The germline V gene has CDR1 LNHDA and CDR2 SQIVND (reference sequence). The CDR3 DNA follows: TGTGCCAGTAGTATCGGGGGCGGGGGAGATACGCAGTATTTT. Protein sequence: CASSIGGGGDTQYF. Variable domain in full (rest from reference TRBV19 and TRBJ2-3): DGGITQSPKYLFRKEGQNVTLSCEQNLNHDAMYWYRQDPGQGLRLIYYSQIVNDFQKGDIAEGYSVSREKKESFPLTVTSAQKNPTAFYLCASSIGGGGDTQYFGPGTRLTVL.

V usage is TRBV4-3 and J usage is TRBJ2-3; 11 bases match TRBD2. V lost 4 bases, J lost 0 bases, and 3 bases stayed unmatched. Germline V gene lookup returns CDR1 LGHNA and CDR2 YSLEER. This CDR3 is 16 amino acids long. As DNA, the CDR3 is TGCGCCAGCAGCCTTCGGACTAGCGGGAGCACAGATACGCAGTATTTT. Amino acid sequence: CASSLRTSGSTDTQYF.

A single count supports this clone. CDR3: CASSWSREAFF. As DNA, the CDR3 is TGTGCCAGCAGCTGGTCCCGGGAGGCTTTCTTT. The J gene is TRBJ1-1, the V gene TRBV5-4; D is unresolved. The V end was cut by 3 bases, the J end by 11 bases, with 11 bases between. CDR1 SGHNT and CDR2 YYREEE come from the germline V gene (reference sequence). The CDR3 runs to 11 residues.

This chain connects TRBV5-1 to TRBJ1-1; TRBD1 matches at 8 bases. Germline V gene data show CDR1 as SGHRS and CDR2 as YFSETQ. The length of the CDR3 is 15 residues. Trimming at V came to 5 bases and at J to 3 bases, leaving 9 bases not matched to a gene. The CDR3: CASRPQGGGDTEAFF. Here the CDR3 DNA reads TGCGCCAGCAGGCCACAGGGGGGTGGCGACACTGAAGCTTTCTTT.

The V and J genes are TRBV29-1 and TRBJ2-4, with a possible D match to TRBD2 (5 bases). The ends were cut back, 6 bases at V and 6 bases at J, with 15 bases in the middle. The CDR3 covers 13 residues. Germline V gene data show CDR1 as SQVTM and CDR2 as ANQGSEA. The CDR3 DNA sequence: TGCAGCGTAGCAACGGGGAGTGGAAACATTCAGTACTTC. Translated, it gives CSVATGSGNIQYF.

The chain employs TRBV28 and TRBJ1-2, with 9 positions matching TRBD1. This CDR3 has 16 amino acids. The germline CDR1 and CDR2 sequences are MDHEN and SYDVKM. The trim removed 5 bases at V and 4 bases at J, leaving 11 bases unmatched. The CDR3 reads CASSITGTGYLYGYTF. The DNA for the CDR3 is TGTGCCAGCAGTATCACCGGGACAGGGTACCTCTATGGCTACACCTTC.

This clone was recorded only once. V gene TRBV4-2 combines with J gene TRBJ2-7; D might be TRBD1 (6 bases). The CDR3 covers 14 residues. V was trimmed by 9 bases and J by 6 bases, leaving 21 bases between them. Germline lookup yields CDR1 LGHNA and CDR2 YNFKEQ. CDR3 DNA: TGTGCCAGTTCGGCGGAAACAGGGCAGCCCGAGCAGTACTTC. It yields the protein CASSAETGQPEQYF.

The chain employs TRBV7-9 and TRBJ2-1, with 9 bases that match TRBD1. This CDR3 contains 15 residues. Germline CDR1 reads SEHNR; CDR2 reads FQNEAQ (reference sequence). J gave up 6 bases and V 5 bases, and 8 bases lay outside the gene matches. The CDR3 sequence: CASSGQTGGSNEQFF. The DNA of the CDR3 is TGTGCCAGCAGCGGTCAGACAGGGGGGAGCAATGAGCAGTTCTTC.

V and J are TRBV6-5 and TRBJ1-1; D remains unclear. Germline lookup yields CDR1 MNHEY and CDR2 SVGAGI. The CDR3 spans 14 residues. Trimming took off 5 bases at V and 1 base at J, with 11 bases between the two ends. CDR3 DNA: TGTGCCAGCAGTGATCCCGCCAGGAACACTGAAGCTTTCTTT. It codes for CASSDPARNTEAFF.

The chain carries TRBV6-4 and TRBJ2-1; D is ambiguous. The germline V gene has CDR1 MRHNA and CDR2 SNTAGT. Trimming left V 3 bases short and J 7 bases short, with 7 bases between. This CDR3 region has 12 residues. For the CDR3, the DNA is TGTGCCAGCAGTGAGTTTGGGAATGAGCAGTTCTTC. Protein: CASSEFGNEQFF.